These 25 T cell receptor beta chains were sequenced from one sample in a study of spatial heterogeneity in lung cancer. Study-level findings and limits: Mutation counts in tumors were tracked by counts of expanded intratumoral alpha and beta TCRs.

The time point here: sample taken at primary tumor resection. TCRdb recomputed calls from the 5' RACE reads with MiXCR, one row per CDR3 protein. The sample shows around 18,000 distinct CDR3 sequences, 5.5% to 8.5% of them seen only once. These TCRs' antigens remain unknown. Sample: lung tumor tissue, taken at surgery. Every receptor here comes from a female donor with early-stage non-small cell lung cancer.

This clonotype appeared a few times. The chain employs TRBV27 and TRBJ2-7, with D maybe TRBD2 (6 bases). There are 13 residues in the CDR3. The ends were cut back, 8 bases at V and 0 bases at J, with 11 bases in the middle. From germline, CDR1 is MNHEY and CDR2 SMNVEV (reference sequence). The CDR3 region is CASWDSSSYEQYF. In DNA form, the CDR3 reads TGTGCCAGCTGGGACTCTAGCTCCTACGAGCAGTACTTC.

This clonotype was recorded many times. The chain uses TRBV3-1 and TRBJ1-1, with D possibly being TRBD1 (5 bases). This CDR3 has 16 amino acids. The germline CDR1 and CDR2 sequences are LGHDT and YNNKEL (reference sequence). Trimming removed 0 bases at V and 3 bases at J, with 14 bases between. DNA for the CDR3: TGTGCCAGCAGCCAAGACGGGGGGAGTTGGGACACTGAAGCTTTCTTT. Translation: CASSQDGGSWDTEAFF.

The table lists this clonotype with many counts. This chain uses TRBV7-3 with TRBJ2-3, with 7 bases fitting TRBD1. Germline V lookup: CDR1 SGHTA, CDR2 FQGTGA. CDR3 length equals 17 residues. The ends lost 0 bases at V and 7 bases at J; junction bases unmatched: 13. For the CDR3, the DNA is TGTGCCAGCAGCTTAACGACAGGGCAGGGCGTAGGGAATACGCAGTATTTT. It specifies CASSLTTGQGVGNTQYF.

This clonotype came up many times. The J gene is TRBJ1-6, the V gene TRBV5-5, with 7 bases lining up with TRBD1. Germline V gene lookup returns CDR1 SGHKS and CDR2 YYEKEE (reference sequence). The ends lost 4 bases at V and 7 bases at J; junction bases unmatched: 11. The CDR3 runs to 16 residues. The CDR3: CASSRGTGDMNSPLHF. The DNA for the CDR3 is TGTGCCAGCAGCCGGGGAACAGGGGACATGAATTCACCCCTCCACTTT. The full variable domain, with the rest looked up from reference TRBV5-5 and TRBJ1-6, is DAGVTQSPTHLIKTRGQQVTLRCSPISGHKSVSWYQQVLGQGPQFIFQYYEKEERGRGNFPDRFSARQFPNYSSELNVNALLLGDSALYLCASSRGTGDMNSPLHFGNGTRLTVT.

This clonotype occurred many times. The chain links TRBV6-1 to TRBJ2-4, with D possibly being TRBD1 (5 bases). This CDR3 is 15 amino acids long. V was trimmed by 7 bases and J by 0 bases, leaving 13 bases between them. From germline, CDR1 is MNHNS and CDR2 SASEGT. CDR3 DNA sequence: TGTGCCAGCAAGTTACAGGCTGAAGCCAAAAACATTCAGTACTTC. Protein product: CASKLQAEAKNIQYF.

This clonotype is labeled as medium-sized. The rearrangement uses TRBV20-1 and TRBJ2-7; no reliable D call. Germline V lookup: CDR1 DFQATT, CDR2 SNEGSKA (reference sequence). The CDR3 consists of 14 residues. Trimming pared 5 bases from V and 1 base from J, leaving 15 bases between. The CDR3 DNA sequence: TGCAGTGCTTACGACACAGTCGGTTCCTACGAGCAGTACTTC. This codes for CSAYDTVGSYEQYF.

This clonotype was observed many times. The chain links TRBV2 to TRBJ2-5; 10 bases are shared with TRBD1. This CDR3 is built from 14 residues. Germline V lookup: CDR1 SNHLY, CDR2 FYNNEI. The J segment lost 3 bases and the V segment lost 5 bases, leaving 3 bases of the junction unmatched. DNA for the CDR3: TGTGCCAGCAGTCGACAGGGGGCCAAAGAGACCCAGTACTTC. It translates to CASSRQGAKETQYF.

This clonotype was counted at least ten times. The chain has TRBV29-1 and TRBJ1-1, with no clear D. This CDR3 is built from 13 residues. V was pared by 5 bases and J by 0 bases, with 10 bases between. From germline, CDR1 is SQVTM and CDR2 ANQGSEA. The CDR3 loop is CSVKTGMNTEAFF. The CDR3, as DNA: TGCAGCGTTAAAACCGGCATGAACACTGAAGCTTTCTTT.

This clonotype was observed many times. The chain recombines TRBV7-2 with TRBJ2-5; 11 nucleotides line up with TRBD1. CDR3 length equals 16 residues. After removal of 1 base from V and 1 base from J, the junction contained 2 bases not matched to a gene. Germline CDR1 and CDR2: SGHTA and FQGNSA. The CDR3 nucleotides read TGTGCCAGCAGCTTAGGGGACAGGGGGTCCCAAGAGACCCAGTACTTC. This codes for CASSLGDRGSQETQYF.

This clonotype was counted ten times or more. The chain is built from TRBV6-2 or TRBV6-3 and TRBJ1-5; D not resolved. The CDR3 sequence is 14 residues long. Trimming cost V 2 bases and J 1 base, with 6 bases left between them. Germline lookup yields CDR1 MNHEY and CDR2 SVGEGT. CDR3 residues: CASSYTGSNQPQHF. The CDR3 nucleotides are TGTGCCAGCAGTTACACGGGAAGCAATCAGCCCCAGCATTTT.

This clonotype was found a few times. The V call is TRBV27, the J call TRBJ2-7, with 8 bases matching TRBD1. The CDR3 contains 16 residues. CDR1 and CDR2 from the germline V gene are MNHEY and SMNVEV (reference sequence). Trimming took 6 bases from V and 3 from J; bases not matched to a gene: 13. As DNA, the CDR3 is TGTGCCAGCAGCCCGAACCGGGACAGGTGCTTCTACGAGCAGTACTTC. Encoded protein: CASSPNRDRCFYEQYF.

This clonotype occurred many times. The gene calls are TRBV20-1 and TRBJ1-5; D unresolved. The CDR3 consists of 13 residues. Trimming cost V 0 bases and J 3 bases, with 6 bases left between them. Germline CDR1 is DFQATT and CDR2 is SNEGSKA (reference sequence). CDR3 coding DNA: TGCAGTGCTAGAGAACACGCCAATCAGCCCCAGCATTTT. Amino acid sequence: CSAREHANQPQHF.

This clonotype was counted ten times or more. The chain combines TRBV5-6 with TRBJ2-3; 12 positions agree with TRBD2. Trimming at V came to 0 bases and at J to 10 bases, leaving 12 bases not matched to a gene. Germline V CDR1 and CDR2: SGHDT, YYEEEE. The CDR3 consists of 17 residues. The CDR3, as DNA: TGTGCCAGCAGCTTGGGGGAGTTGAGACTAGCGGGGGTTCCGCAGTATTTT. This codes for CASSLGELRLAGVPQYF.

The chain couples TRBV3-1 to TRBJ2-3; D gene ambiguous. The CDR3 contains 16 residues. Trimming removed 1 base from V and 1 base from J, with 12 bases in between. Germline V gene lookup returns CDR1 LGHDT and CDR2 YNNKEL (reference sequence). CDR3 amino acids: CASSQVGLWGTDTQYF. CDR3 coding DNA: TGTGCCAGCAGCCAAGTAGGGTTATGGGGCACAGATACGCAGTATTTT.

This clonotype showed up just a few times. The gene calls are TRBV13 and TRBJ1-6, with D perhaps matching TRBD1 (5 bases). V gave up 3 bases and J gave up 6 bases, with 6 bases separating them. Germline V gives CDR1 PRHDT, CDR2 FYEKMQ (reference sequence). The CDR3 sequence is 13 residues long. This CDR3 is CASSLQGNSPLHF. In nucleotides, the CDR3 is TGTGCCAGCAGCTTGCAGGGTAATTCACCCCTCCACTTT. Looking up the rest from reference TRBV13 and TRBJ1-6 gives the full variable domain: AAGVIQSPRHLIKEKRETATLKCYPIPRHDTVYWYQQGPGQDPQFLISFYEKMQSDKGSIPDRFSAQQFSDYHSELNMSSLELGDSALYFCASSLQGNSPLHFGNGTRLTVT.

This clonotype has a count of ten or more. The rearrangement links TRBV5-1 to TRBJ2-3; D is unresolved. This CDR3 has 13 residues. V lost 0 bases to trimming and J lost 6 bases, with 8 bases between them. Germline assignment: CDR1 SGHRS and CDR2 YFSETQ. In nucleotides, the CDR3 is TGCGCCAGCAGCTTGGGGGTAGAGGATACGCAGTATTTT. Translated, it gives CASSLGVEDTQYF.

This clonotype was counted at least ten times. The V call is TRBV7-9, the J call TRBJ1-1, with D unresolved. From germline, CDR1 is SEHNR and CDR2 FQNEAQ (reference sequence). V was cut by 7 bases and J by 0 bases, with 12 bases left in between. The CDR3 covers 14 residues. The CDR3 region is CASTPHLLNTEAFF. The CDR3 region has the DNA TGTGCCAGCACCCCACACCTTCTGAACACTGAAGCTTTCTTT.

This clonotype was seen repeatedly, ten times or more. The genes are TRBV5-1 and TRBJ2-1, with 7 bases matching TRBD1. This CDR3 comprises 16 residues. V gave up 3 bases and J gave up 7 bases; unmatched junction bases: 13. Germline CDR1 is SGHRS and CDR2 is YFSETQ. The CDR3 DNA sequence: TGCGCCAGCAGCTCAGCCCCGACAGGGACGGAGAATGAGCAGTTCTTC. Its protein product is CASSSAPTGTENEQFF. The variable domain in full, with the rest retrieved from reference TRBV5-1 and TRBJ2-1, is KAGVTQTPRYLIKTRGQQVTLSCSPISGHRSVSWYQQTPGQGLQFLFEYFSETQRNKGNFPGRFSGRQFSNSRSEMNVSTLELGDSALYLCASSSAPTGTENEQFFGPGTRLTVL.

At least ten counts were recorded for this clonotype. The chain recombines TRBV6-5 with TRBJ1-2; D is possibly TRBD1 (6 bases). CDR3 length: 13 amino acids. V was shortened by 0 bases and J by 9 bases, with 11 bases between the two germline ends. Germline values: CDR1 MNHEY, CDR2 SVGAGI. CDR3 coding DNA: TGTGCCAGCAGTTACTCGACAGGAAGCAGCTACACCTTC. Its protein is CASSYSTGSSYTF.

This clonotype showed up many times. J is TRBJ1-1 and V is TRBV7-2; perhaps TRBD1 as D (5 bases). Trimming removed 5 bases from V and 3 bases from J, with 16 bases in between. Germline V lookup: CDR1 SGHTA, CDR2 FQGNSA. This CDR3 comprises 15 residues. CDR3 coding DNA: TGTGCCAGCAGCCCCCGCCGGGGGACGTACACTGAAGCTTTCTTT. This sequence encodes CASSPRRGTYTEAFF. Based on the CDR3 plus reference TRBV7-2 and TRBJ1-1, the full variable domain is GAGVSQSPSNKVTEKGKDVELRCDPISGHTALYWYRQSLGQGLEFLIYFQGNSAPDKSGLPSDRFSAERTGGSVSTLTIQRTQQEDSAVYLCASSPRRGTYTEAFFGQGTRLTVV.

The chain links TRBV11-2 to TRBJ2-1; a possible D gene is TRBD1 (6 bases). There are 15 residues in the CDR3. V lost 2 bases to trimming and J lost 5 bases, with 13 bases between them. The germline V gene has CDR1 SGHAT and CDR2 FQNNGV. The CDR3 sequence is CASSLTGNSNNEQFF. The CDR3 DNA sequence: TGTGCCAGCAGCTTAACAGGGAATTCTAACAATGAGCAGTTCTTC. The full variable domain, its missing parts supplied by reference TRBV11-2 and TRBJ2-1, is EAGVAQSPRYKIIEKRQSVAFWCNPISGHATLYWYQQILGQGPKLLIQFQNNGVVDDSQLPKDRFSAERLKGVDSTLKIQPAKLEDSAVYLCASSLTGNSNNEQFFGPGTRLTVL.

This clonotype was recorded many times. The CDR3, as DNA: TGCAGTGCCGTGGCTAGCGGGGCCGGGGAGCAGTACTTC. It yields the protein CSAVASGAGEQYF. The chain employs TRBV20-1 and TRBJ2-7; TRBD2 matches at 9 bases. Per germline, CDR1 DFQATT and CDR2 SNEGSKA (reference sequence). There are 13 residues in the CDR3. V trimming: 6 bases; J trimming: 7 bases; junction bases outside the gene matches: 10.

This clonotype was counted only a few times. The genes are TRBV7-9 and TRBJ1-4; 9 bases line up with TRBD1. Germline V gives CDR1 SEHNR, CDR2 FQNEAQ (reference sequence). CDR3 size: 13 residues. Unmatched junction bases numbered 4, after V lost 6 bases and J lost 8 bases. The CDR3 spells CASSPGQGEKLFF. The DNA of the CDR3 is TGTGCCAGCAGTCCCGGACAGGGGGAAAAACTGTTTTTT.

The gene calls are TRBV4-1 and TRBJ2-2; 10 bases agree with TRBD2. This CDR3 is built from 15 residues. V was clipped by 3 bases and J by 5 bases; unmatched bases: 3. From germline, CDR1 is MGHRA and CDR2 YSYEKL. Here the CDR3 DNA reads TGCGCCAGCAGCCAGCCGACTAGCGGGACCGGGGAGCTGTTTTTT. Amino acids: CASSQPTSGTGELFF.

The chain carries TRBV7-2 and TRBJ2-7; 8 nucleotides align to TRBD1. There are 15 residues in the CDR3. Trimming at V came to 5 bases and at J to 5 bases, leaving 11 bases not matched to a gene. Germline loops: CDR1 SGHTA, CDR2 FQGNSA. The CDR3 region has the DNA TGTGCCAGCAGCGCATCCGGACAGGGTATCCACGAGCAGTACTTC. Its protein product is CASSASGQGIHEQYF.